Included here is one TCR beta chain sequence, with context. Its recognized antigen is unknown. Nothing much larger sits one base from this clone, and base qualities are not available. The same CDR3 is also encoded by other DNA sequences in this sample. The data are from a study of blood T cell repertoires in COVID-19 (dated by TCRdb to 2020 to 2021). For the wider study: Samples covering the acute and convalescent phases of COVID-19 were provided by collaborators in the United States, Italy and Spain. The material from the prospective study consisted of cDNA or gDNA derived from T cells, B-cell-depleted T cells, or PBMCs. Subjects who had been exposed to COVID-19, were actively infected with it, or had recovered from it provided the deeply sampled blood TCRbeta repertoires that made up the dataset. The repertoires were released in a freely available public database meant as a resource for research on the immune response to SARS-CoV-2. The samples were drawn from two sources: the first 160 participants of the ongoing ImmuneRACE study, and 1,200 or so subjects contributed by 6 global collaborators. The sample metadata nearly always contained a de-identified subject ID, COVID-19 status, age in years and sex. HLA class I and class II types, where available, came from metadata supplied by the sample provider rather than from assay-based typing. What the research found in general, with its limitations: The quantity of clinical and demographic metadata differed by source and by participant and was supplied without curation.

The CDR3 has 14 amino acids, counting the end cysteine and phenylalanine. Left in the record is the CDR3 DNA by itself, 42 bases read in frame from the first base. Reading the germline V gene gives CDR1 MNHEY and CDR2 SVGAGI. V is pared back by 0 bases and J by 2 bases, with 5 bases lying between the germline termini. TCRbeta CDR3 regions were amplified from genomic DNA using the immunoSEQ Assay, a bias-controlled multiplex PCR. The published analysis was carried out like this. Nucleated cell counts per sample were estimated from amplification of reference gene primers within the assay. To quantify the absolute abundance of each unique TCRbeta CDR3 rearrangement, sequence reads were collapsed and filtered. For each sample, productive Simpson clonality was calculated as the square root of Simpson's diversity index across productive rearrangements. TCRdb mirrors the immuneACCESS table, restricted to in-frame sequences. Some clones are absent from its copies; in checked studies, under half trace to an unresolved V gene, and the reason for the others is unknown. V, J and clone size reflect that table, while D and trimming were determined from the DNA. Counted in this sample were 250,000 or so clones; 80% to 90% of them appeared once. 2.5% to 3.5% of the sample is taken by the ten largest.

Participants in the prospective study were enrolled through a virtual design, were aged roughly 18 to 90 years, and lived in 20 to 30 United States geographic areas. To assign participants to cohorts, the prospective study relied on clinical history that participants themselves reported in a screening survey and a study questionnaire. A participant counted as exposed if, within 2 weeks of entering the study, that participant had been in contact with someone who had a PCR-confirmed or clinician-diagnosed COVID-19 case. In the prospective study, mobile phlebotomists collected whole blood, serum and a nasopharyngeal or oropharyngeal swab from each participant. Prospective study participants could optionally give additional blood draws and questionnaires over an approximately 2-month period. Prospective study blood samples were shipped either frozen or at room temperature before DNA extraction.

The rearrangement joined TRBV6-5 to TRBJ1-5; a tentative D match to TRBD1 spans 5 bases. The sequence came from a woman aged 40-49 years who had been exposed to COVID-19. The sequenced material came from PBMCs or T cells enriched from blood (not recorded which). The CDR3 region: CASSYSGGNQPQHF. The base sequence is TGTGCCAGCAGTTACTCAGGGGGCAATCAGCCCCAGCATTTT.